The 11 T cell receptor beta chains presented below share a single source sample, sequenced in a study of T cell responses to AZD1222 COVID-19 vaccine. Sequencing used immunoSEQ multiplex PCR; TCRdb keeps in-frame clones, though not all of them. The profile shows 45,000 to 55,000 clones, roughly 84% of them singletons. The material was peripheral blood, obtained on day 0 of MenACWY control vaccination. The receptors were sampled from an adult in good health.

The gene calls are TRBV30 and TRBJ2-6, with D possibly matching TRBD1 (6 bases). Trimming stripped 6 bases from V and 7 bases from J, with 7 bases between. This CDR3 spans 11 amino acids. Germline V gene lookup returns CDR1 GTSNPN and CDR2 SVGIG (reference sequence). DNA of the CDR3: TGTGCCTGTGGGGGCGCCAACGTCCTGACTTTC. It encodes CACGGANVLTF.

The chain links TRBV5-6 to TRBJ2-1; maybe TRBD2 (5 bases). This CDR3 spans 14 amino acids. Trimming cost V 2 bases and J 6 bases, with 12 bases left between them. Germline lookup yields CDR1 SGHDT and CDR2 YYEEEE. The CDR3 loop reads CASSFGLTFNEQFF. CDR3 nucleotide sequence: TGTGCCAGCAGCTTTGGACTGACGTTCAATGAGCAGTTCTTC.

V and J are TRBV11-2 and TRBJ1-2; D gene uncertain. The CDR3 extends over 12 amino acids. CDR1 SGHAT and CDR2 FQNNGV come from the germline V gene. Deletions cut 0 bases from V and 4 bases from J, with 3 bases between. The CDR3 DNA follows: TGTGCCAGCAGCTTAGACAGCTATGGCTACACCTTC. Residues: CASSLDSYGYTF. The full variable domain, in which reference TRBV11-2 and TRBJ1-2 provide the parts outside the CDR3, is EAGVAQSPRYKIIEKRQSVAFWCNPISGHATLYWYQQILGQGPKLLIQFQNNGVVDDSQLPKDRFSAERLKGVDSTLKIQPAKLEDSAVYLCASSLDSYGYTFGSGTRLTVV.

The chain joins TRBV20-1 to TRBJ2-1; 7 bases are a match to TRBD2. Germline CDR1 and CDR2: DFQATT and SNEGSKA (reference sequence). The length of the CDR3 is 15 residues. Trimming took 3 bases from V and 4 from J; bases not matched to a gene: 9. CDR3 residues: CSASPTGRQYNEQFF. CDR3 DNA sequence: TGCAGTGCTAGTCCTACCGGGAGGCAATACAATGAGCAGTTCTTC.

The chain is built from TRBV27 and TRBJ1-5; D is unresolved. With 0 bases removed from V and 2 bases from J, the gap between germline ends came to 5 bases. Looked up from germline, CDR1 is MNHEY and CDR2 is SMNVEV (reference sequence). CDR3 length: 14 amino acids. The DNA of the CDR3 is TGTGCCAGCAGTTTATCGAGGGGCAATCAGCCCCAGCATTTT. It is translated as CASSLSRGNQPQHF.

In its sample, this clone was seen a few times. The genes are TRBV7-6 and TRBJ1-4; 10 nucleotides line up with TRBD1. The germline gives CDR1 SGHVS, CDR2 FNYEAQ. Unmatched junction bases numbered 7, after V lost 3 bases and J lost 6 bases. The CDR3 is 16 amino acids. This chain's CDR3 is CASSLGTGTGDEKLFF. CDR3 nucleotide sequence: TGTGCCAGCAGCTTGGGGACCGGGACAGGGGATGAAAAACTGTTTTTT.

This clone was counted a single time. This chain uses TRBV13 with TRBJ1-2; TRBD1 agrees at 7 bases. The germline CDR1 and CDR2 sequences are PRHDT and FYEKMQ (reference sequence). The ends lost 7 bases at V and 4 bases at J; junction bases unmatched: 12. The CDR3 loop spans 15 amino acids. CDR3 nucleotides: TGTGCCAGCACCCTCGGACAGGAGCGGTCCTATGGCTACACCTTC. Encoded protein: CASTLGQERSYGYTF. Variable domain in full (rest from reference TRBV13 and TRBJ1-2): AAGVIQSPRHLIKEKRETATLKCYPIPRHDTVYWYQQGPGQDPQFLISFYEKMQSDKGSIPDRFSAQQFSDYHSELNMSSLELGDSALYFCASTLGQERSYGYTFGSGTRLTVV.

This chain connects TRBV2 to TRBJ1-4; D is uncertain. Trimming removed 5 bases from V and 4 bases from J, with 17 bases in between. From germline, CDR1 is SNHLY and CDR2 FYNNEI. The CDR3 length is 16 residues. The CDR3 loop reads CASSRLSRQVNEKLFF. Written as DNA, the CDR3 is TGTGCCAGCAGTCGACTTTCGAGGCAGGTTAATGAAAAACTGTTTTTT.

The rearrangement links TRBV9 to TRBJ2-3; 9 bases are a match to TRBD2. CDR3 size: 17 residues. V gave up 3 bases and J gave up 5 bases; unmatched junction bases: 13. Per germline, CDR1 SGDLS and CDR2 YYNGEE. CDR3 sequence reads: CASSGSLAGGPGDTQYF. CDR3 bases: TGTGCCAGCAGCGGATCCCTGGCGGGGGGGCCAGGAGATACGCAGTATTTT.

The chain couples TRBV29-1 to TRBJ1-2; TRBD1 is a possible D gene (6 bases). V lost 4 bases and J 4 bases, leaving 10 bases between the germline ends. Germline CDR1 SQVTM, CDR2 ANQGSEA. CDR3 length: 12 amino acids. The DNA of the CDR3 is TGCAGCGTTGGGGGGGCGGGCTATGGCTACACCTTC. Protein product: CSVGGAGYGYTF. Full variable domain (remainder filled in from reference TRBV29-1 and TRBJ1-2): SAVISQKPSRDICQRGTSLTIQCQVDSQVTMMFWYRQQPGQSLTLIATANQGSEATYESGFVIDKFPISRPNLTFSTLTVSNMSPEDSSIYLCSVGGAGYGYTFGSGTRLTVV.

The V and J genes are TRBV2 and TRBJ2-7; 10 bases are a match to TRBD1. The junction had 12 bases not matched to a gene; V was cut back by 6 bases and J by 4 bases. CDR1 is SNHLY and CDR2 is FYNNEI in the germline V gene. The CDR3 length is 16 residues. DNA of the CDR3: TGTGCCAGCAGCCTCGATAGGGACAGGGGCGCATACGAGCAGTACTTC. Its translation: CASSLDRDRGAYEQYF.